The entry below describes one T cell receptor beta chain. Its antigen remains unidentified. These data are taken from a study of T cells expressing NK-cell markers. As for the study in general: Among eight sequenced donors, seven carried HCMV seropositivity while one was seronegative. General study points: The study found dominant NKG2C+ clonotypes at about 1.0-7.0% of CD8+ T cells in roughly six donors. Leadership of the CD3+CD56-NKG2C+ fraction also belonged to these clonotypes in several donors.

From the 5' RACE reads, TCRdb lists one entry per CDR3 protein and no DNA. Here the sample table reports about 150,000 distinct CDR3 sequences. The material sequenced was blood T cells: a sorted CD56 or NKG2C T cell subset, CD4+ or CD8+ T cells, or bulk PBMC T cells (not recorded which). The receptor was isolated from a man between 18 and 35 years old in good health.

The chain's CDR3 is CASSHNPGHQGKLFF. The chain links TRBV7-9 to TRBJ1-4; TCRdb names TRBD1, which stays unverified in the absence of DNA. The CDR3 extends over 15 amino acids. Per germline, CDR1 SEHNR and CDR2 FQNEAQ (reference sequence).